This TCR beta chain was recorded in a study of technical replicates of blood from a few donors. The length of the CDR3 is 13 residues. V shed 7 bases and J shed 5 bases, with 12 bases lying between them. Germline values: CDR1 SGHTA, CDR2 FQGNSA. Profiled with immunoSEQ multiplex PCR; TCRdb holds only in-frame clones, not every one. The sample has roughly 65,000 clones, around nine tenths seen once. This rearrangement joins TRBV7-2 to TRBJ2-1, with a possible D match to TRBD2 (5 bases). The receptor's source is a human donor in good health. Some clones in this sample may be carry-over from other donors' samples. Sequencing was performed on PBMCs. CDR3 DNA sequence: TGTGCCAGCATAGCAGGACTCCACAATGAGCAGTTCTTC. As protein: CASIAGLHNEQFF.